This T cell receptor (beta chain) was observed in a study of cytotoxic CD8 clonotypes in ibrutinib-treated CLL. The germline CDR1 and CDR2 sequences are SGHAT and FQNNGV. V was shortened by 2 bases and J by 3 bases, with 5 bases between the two germline ends. The CDR3 has 13 amino acids. Worth noting for this clone: The antigen is not known.

Sequenced by immunoSEQ multiplex PCR; TCRdb stores in-frame clones only, minus some. The sample lists roughly 30,000 clones; roughly three quarters were seen once. Points from the study as a whole: Shared public clonotypes were rare, and on treatment they either got smaller or stayed the same.

The sequences come from PBMCs, collected after 36 months of ibrutinib treatment. This chain uses TRBV11-2 with TRBJ1-3; no definite D call. The receptor comes from a human donor with chronic lymphocytic leukemia. The CDR3 DNA follows: TGTGCCAGCAGCTTACAGTTTGGAAACACCATATATTTT. Amino acids: CASSLQFGNTIYF.